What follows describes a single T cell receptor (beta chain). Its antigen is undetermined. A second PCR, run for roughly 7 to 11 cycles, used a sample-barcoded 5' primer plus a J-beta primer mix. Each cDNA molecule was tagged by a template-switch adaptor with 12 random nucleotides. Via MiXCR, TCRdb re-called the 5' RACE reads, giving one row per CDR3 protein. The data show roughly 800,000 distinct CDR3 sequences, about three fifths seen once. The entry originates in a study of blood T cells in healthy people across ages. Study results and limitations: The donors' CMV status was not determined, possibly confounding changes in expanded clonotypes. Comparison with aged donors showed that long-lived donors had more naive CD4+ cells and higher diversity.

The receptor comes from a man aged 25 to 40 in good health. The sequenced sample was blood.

The DNA of the CDR3 is TGTGCCAGCAGCCTCGAGGCGGGATGGTCCTACGAGCAGTACTTC. Encoded protein: CASSLEAGWSYEQYF. The chain combines TRBV7-6 with TRBJ2-5, with D possibly matching TRBD2 (6 bases). The DNA end favors TRBJ2-7, so the J call may be wrong. This CDR3 has 15 amino acids. CDR1 and CDR2 (germline): SGHVS, FNYEAQ.